The rows below give T cell receptor beta chains drawn from one sample of a study of blood T cell repertoires in COVID-19. The table came from immunoSEQ multiplex PCR; TCRdb's copy has only in-frame clones and leaves some out. Of about 240,000 clones in the sample, around 90% were seen once. The sequenced material came from peripheral blood. The receptors come from a man aged 55 to 70 who had recovered from COVID-19. CDR3s include the opening cysteine and the closing phenylalanine or tryptophan. The D gene is left open where the match is weak. Expanded clones are given a class, and other clones once, few, many or no size at all.

v_call	d_call	j_call	clone_size	cdr3_aa	cdr3_nt
TRBV13	TRBD2	TRBJ2-5	.	CASSRDGRAQTQYF	TGTGCCAGCAGCCGGGACGGGAGGGCCCAGACCCAGTACTTC
TRBV6-5	TRBD1	TRBJ2-7	once	CASRLIRWDSEQYF	TGTGCCAGCAGACTTATTCGCTGGGACAGCGAGCAGTACTTC
TRBV10-3	.	TRBJ1-1	.	CATSGGLNTEAFF	TGTGCCACCAGCGGGGGTCTGAACACTGAAGCTTTCTTT
TRBV11-2	TRBD1	TRBJ1-4	.	CASSPTGGATNEKLFF	TGTGCCAGCAGCCCTACAGGGGGAGCAACTAATGAAAAACTGTTTTTT
TRBV12-5	.	TRBJ2-3	.	CASGLIPLETDTQYF	TGTGCTAGTGGTTTGATCCCCCTAGAGACAGATACGCAGTATTTT
TRBV12-3/TRBV12-4	.	TRBJ1-1	.	CARHTSLWEAFF	TGTGCCAGGCATACGAGCCTGTGGGAAGCTTTCTTT
TRBV2	TRBD2	TRBJ2-3	.	CASSLLAGGQDTQYF	TGTGCCAGCAGCTTACTAGCGGGGGGGCAAGATACGCAGTATTTT
TRBV6-5	.	TRBJ1-1	few	CASRSYRDTEAFF	TGTGCCAGCAGGTCCTACAGGGACACTGAAGCTTTCTTT
TRBV5-1	TRBD1	TRBJ1-6	.	CASSVLPPGQQSSYNSPLHF	TGCGCCAGCAGCGTGCTACCCCCGGGACAGCAGAGCTCCTATAATTCACCCCTCCACTTT
TRBV9	.	TRBJ1-3	.	CASSVGYTGNTIYF	TGTGCCAGCAGCGTAGGGTACACTGGAAACACCATATATTTT
TRBV5-1	.	TRBJ1-2	once	CASSSRATGFYGYTF	TGCGCCAGCAGCTCGCGGGCAACAGGGTTCTATGGCTACACCTTC
TRBV2	.	TRBJ1-4	.	CASSEAETTNEKLFF	TGTGCCAGCAGTGAAGCGGAGACAACTAATGAAAAACTGTTTTTT
TRBV7-9	TRBD2	TRBJ2-3	.	CASSSQGLAGTTDTQYF	TGTGCCAGCAGCTCGCAGGGACTAGCGGGGACAACAGATACGCAGTATTTT
TRBV2	.	TRBJ2-2	.	CASSARWDTGELFF	TGTGCCAGCAGTGCTAGGTGGGACACCGGGGAGCTGTTTTTT
TRBV24-1	TRBD2	TRBJ2-2	.	CATSETGLAGGTGELFF	TGTGCCACCAGTGAAACCGGACTAGCGGGCGGGACCGGGGAGCTGTTTTTT
TRBV27	TRBD1	TRBJ1-5	few	CASSLQGSNQPQHF	TGTGCCAGCAGTCTACAGGGGAGCAATCAGCCCCAGCATTTT
TRBV10-1	.	TRBJ2-6	.	CATQRFSGANVLTF	TGCGCCACGCAACGGTTCTCTGGGGCCAACGTCCTGACTTTC
TRBV19	TRBD1	TRBJ1-3	few	CASSPFPGQLGNTIYF	TGTGCCAGTAGTCCATTTCCGGGACAGCTGGGGAACACCATATATTTT
TRBV20-1	TRBD2	TRBJ2-3	.	CSASGTSGTDTQYF	TGCAGTGCTAGTGGGACTAGCGGCACAGATACGCAGTATTTT
TRBV27	.	TRBJ1-3	.	CASPTGGGNTIYF	TGTGCCAGCCCAACTGGCGGGGGAAACACCATATATTTT
TRBV14	.	TRBJ2-4	.	CASSQVELNRVVAKNIQYF	TGTGCCAGCAGCCAAGTAGAGTTAAACAGGGTGGTCGCCAAAAACATTCAGTACTTC
TRBV7-8	.	TRBJ2-7	.	CASSFILAGSNEQYF	TGTGCCAGCAGCTTCATCTTGGCGGGGAGTAACGAGCAGTACTTC
TRBV24-1	TRBD1	TRBJ2-4	.	CATSATGQGKDIQYF	TGTGCCACCAGTGCCACGGGACAGGGAAAGGACATTCAGTACTTC
TRBV20-1	TRBD2	TRBJ2-1	.	CSASRFGLEVGEQFF	TGCAGTGCTAGTAGGTTTGGACTAGAGGTCGGGGAGCAGTTCTTC
TRBV28	TRBD1	TRBJ2-1	.	CASVLPGTGNNEQFF	TGTGCCAGCGTCTTACCCGGGACAGGGAACAATGAGCAGTTCTTC
TRBV7-9	.	TRBJ1-6	once	CASSLQGPLGSPLHF	TGTGCCAGCAGCTTACAGGGGCCCCTCGGATCACCCCTCCACTTT
TRBV19	.	TRBJ1-2	.	CASSILGHNYGYTF	TGTGCCAGTAGTATCTTGGGCCACAACTATGGCTACACCTTC